This TCR beta chain comes out of a study of tumor-infiltrating lymphocytes in primary liver carcinoma. Looking at the study overall: Staging placed the tumors at T1-T3 N0M0, and they measured about 4 to 11 cm across.

This clonotype was counted many times. Production of TCR beta cDNA used 500 ng total RNA together with a constant-region primer. Library construction for TCR beta comprised three nested multiplex PCR rounds performed with slightly modified ARM-PCR. TRBV1-TRBV30 forward primers paired with a C-beta reverse primer drove the first two PCR rounds, about 10 cycles each. TCRdb itself ran the multiplex PCR reads through MiXCR, one entry per CDR3 protein. The sample records just over 300,000 distinct CDR3 sequences, about 50% being singletons. The CDR3 length is 14 residues. Trimming removed 6 bases from V and 2 bases from J, with 12 bases in between. Unsorted whole blood yielded the blood RNA, and germline DNA was also extracted. Preoperatively, peripheral blood was drawn, roughly 4 milliliters in total.

The sample comprised peripheral blood. V and J are TRBV12-3 or TRBV12-4 and TRBJ2-3, with a possible D match to TRBD2 (6 bases). This clonotype was sampled from a woman aged 25 to 39 with primary liver carcinoma and hepatitis B virus infection. DNA of the CDR3: TGTGCCAGCAGCTTTGGGGGGAACACAGATACGCAGTATTTT. It codes for CASSFGGNTDTQYF.